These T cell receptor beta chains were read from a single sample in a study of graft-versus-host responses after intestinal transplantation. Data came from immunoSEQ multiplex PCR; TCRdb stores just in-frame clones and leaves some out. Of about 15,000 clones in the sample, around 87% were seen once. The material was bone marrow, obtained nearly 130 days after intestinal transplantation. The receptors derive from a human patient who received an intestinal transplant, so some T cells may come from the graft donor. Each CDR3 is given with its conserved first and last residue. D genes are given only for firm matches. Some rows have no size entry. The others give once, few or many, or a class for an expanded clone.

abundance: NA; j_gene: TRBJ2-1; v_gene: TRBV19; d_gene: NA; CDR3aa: CASSAQTGNEQFF; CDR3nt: TGTGCCAGTAGTGCCCAGACGGGCAATGAGCAGTTCTTC
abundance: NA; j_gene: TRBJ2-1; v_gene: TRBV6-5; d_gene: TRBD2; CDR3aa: CASSQREGSYNEQFF; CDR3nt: TGTGCCAGCAGTCAGCGGGAAGGCTCCTACAATGAGCAGTTCTTC
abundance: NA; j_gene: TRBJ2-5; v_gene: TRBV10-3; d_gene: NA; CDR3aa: CAISEGSKTQYF; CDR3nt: TGTGCCATCAGTGAAGGGAGTAAGACCCAGTACTTC
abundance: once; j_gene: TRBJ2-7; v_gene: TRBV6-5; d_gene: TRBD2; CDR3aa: CASSYDSIAGGSEQYF; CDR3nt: TGTGCCAGCAGTTACGATTCCATAGCGGGAGGTTCCGAGCAGTACTTC
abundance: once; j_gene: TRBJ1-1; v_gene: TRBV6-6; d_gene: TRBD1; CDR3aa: CASRYRQGGGTEAFF; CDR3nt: TGTGCCAGCAGATATCGACAGGGGGGAGGCACTGAAGCTTTCTTT
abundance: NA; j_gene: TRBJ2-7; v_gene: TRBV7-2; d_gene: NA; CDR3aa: CASSLMGGYEQYF; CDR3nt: TGTGCCAGCAGCCTCATGGGCGGATACGAGCAGTACTTC
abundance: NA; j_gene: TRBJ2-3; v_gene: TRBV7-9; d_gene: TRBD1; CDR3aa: CASSPDRASTDTQYF; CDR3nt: TGTGCCAGCAGCCCGGACAGGGCGAGCACAGATACGCAGTATTTT
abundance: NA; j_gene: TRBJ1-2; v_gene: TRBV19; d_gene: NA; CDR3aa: CASSIPAVDGYTF; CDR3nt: TGTGCCAGTAGTATCCCCGCGGTGGATGGCTACACCTTC
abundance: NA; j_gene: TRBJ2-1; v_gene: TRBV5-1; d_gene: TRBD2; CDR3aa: CASSLAGEGLRIYEQFF; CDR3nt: TGCGCCAGCAGCTTGGCCGGGGAGGGCCTCAGGATATATGAGCAGTTCTTC
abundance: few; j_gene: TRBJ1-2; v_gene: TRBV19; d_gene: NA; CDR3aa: CASSPGENYGYTF; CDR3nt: TGTGCCAGTAGTCCAGGGGAGAACTATGGCTACACCTTC
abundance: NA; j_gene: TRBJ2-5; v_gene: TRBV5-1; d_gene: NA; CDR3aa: CASSRPQETQYF; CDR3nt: TGCGCCAGCAGCCGACCTCAAGAGACCCAGTACTTC
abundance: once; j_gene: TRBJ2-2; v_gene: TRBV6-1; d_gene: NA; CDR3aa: CASSERWGLDSGELFF; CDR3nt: TGTGCCAGCAGTGAAAGATGGGGGCTGGACTCCGGGGAGCTGTTTTTT
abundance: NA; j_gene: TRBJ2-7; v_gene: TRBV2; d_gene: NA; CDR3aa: CAGTRDGEYEQYF; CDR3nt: TGTGCCGGAACCCGGGACGGTGAGTACGAGCAGTACTTC
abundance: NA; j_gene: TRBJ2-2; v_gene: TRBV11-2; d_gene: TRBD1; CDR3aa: CASSLGQGAGELFF; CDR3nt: TGTGCCAGCAGCTTAGGACAGGGGGCCGGGGAGCTGTTTTTT
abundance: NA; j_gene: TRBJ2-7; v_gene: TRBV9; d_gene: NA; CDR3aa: CASSVDLAGTYEQYF; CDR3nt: TGTGCCAGCAGCGTAGATCTCGCGGGGACCTACGAGCAGTACTTC
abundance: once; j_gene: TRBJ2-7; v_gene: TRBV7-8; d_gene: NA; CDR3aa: CASSGIGSYEQYF; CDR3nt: TGTGCCAGCAGCGGAATAGGGAGCTACGAGCAGTACTTC
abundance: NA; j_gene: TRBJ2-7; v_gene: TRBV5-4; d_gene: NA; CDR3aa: CASSYDNYEQYF; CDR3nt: TGTGCCAGCAGTTACGACAACTACGAGCAGTACTTC
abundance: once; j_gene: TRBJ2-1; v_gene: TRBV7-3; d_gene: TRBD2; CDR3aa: CASSQSLTSGANNEQFF; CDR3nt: TGTGCCAGCAGCCAATCTCTAACTAGCGGCGCAAACAATGAGCAGTTCTTC
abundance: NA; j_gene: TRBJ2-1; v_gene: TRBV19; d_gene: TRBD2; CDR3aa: CASSLAGGMYNEQFF; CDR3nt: TGTGCCAGTAGTCTAGCGGGAGGGATGTACAATGAGCAGTTCTTC
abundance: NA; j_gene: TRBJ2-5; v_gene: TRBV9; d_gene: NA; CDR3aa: CASSVSGTKETQYF; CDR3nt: TGTGCCAGCAGCGTATCCGGGACGAAAGAGACCCAGTACTTC
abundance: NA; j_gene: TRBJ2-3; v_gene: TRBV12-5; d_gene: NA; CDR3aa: CASGLSNSQYF; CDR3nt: TGTGCTAGTGGCCTCTCCAATTCGCAGTATTTT
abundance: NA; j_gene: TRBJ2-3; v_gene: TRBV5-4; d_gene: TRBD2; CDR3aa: CASSLGVAGVTDTQYF; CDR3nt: TGTGCCAGCAGCTTGGGGGTAGCGGGAGTCACAGATACGCAGTATTTT
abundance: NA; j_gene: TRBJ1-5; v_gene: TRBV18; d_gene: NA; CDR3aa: CASSPDTGEQPQHF; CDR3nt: TGTGCCAGCTCACCAGATACAGGCGAGCAGCCCCAGCATTTT
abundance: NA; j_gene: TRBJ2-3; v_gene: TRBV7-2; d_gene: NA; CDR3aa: CASSIQGGPSTDTQYF; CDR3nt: TGTGCCAGCAGCATACAGGGGGGGCCCAGCACAGATACGCAGTATTTT
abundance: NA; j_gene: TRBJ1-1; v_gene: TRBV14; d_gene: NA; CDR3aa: CASRVDALGSATEAFF; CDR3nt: TGTGCCAGCAGGGTTGACGCGCTTGGGTCAGCCACTGAAGCTTTCTTT
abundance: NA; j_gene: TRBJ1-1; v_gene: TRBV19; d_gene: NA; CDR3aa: CASSIGGSGTEAFF; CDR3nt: TGTGCCAGTAGTATAGGAGGGTCGGGCACTGAAGCTTTCTTT
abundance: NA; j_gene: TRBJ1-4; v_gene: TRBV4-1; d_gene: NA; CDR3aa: CASSQRAGNEKLFF; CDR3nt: TGCGCCAGCAGCCAACGGGCGGGGAATGAAAAACTGTTTTTT
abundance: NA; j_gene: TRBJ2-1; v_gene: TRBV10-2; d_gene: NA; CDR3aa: CASRSISSYNEQFF; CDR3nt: TGCGCCAGCAGGTCTATCAGCTCCTACAATGAGCAGTTCTTC
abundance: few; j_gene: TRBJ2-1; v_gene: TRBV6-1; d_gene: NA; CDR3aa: CATGHYNEQFF; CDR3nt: TGTGCCACGGGGCACTACAATGAGCAGTTCTTC
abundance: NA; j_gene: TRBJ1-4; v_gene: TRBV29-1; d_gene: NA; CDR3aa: CSVVGDGLATNEKLFF; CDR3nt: TGCAGCGTTGTAGGGGACGGACTTGCAACTAATGAAAAACTGTTTTTT
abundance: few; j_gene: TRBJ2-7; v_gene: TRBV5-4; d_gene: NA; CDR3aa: CASSPGLPGEQYF; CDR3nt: TGTGCCAGCAGCCCGGGACTTCCCGGCGAGCAGTACTTC
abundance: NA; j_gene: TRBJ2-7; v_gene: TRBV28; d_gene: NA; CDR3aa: CASSPSRGGYEQYF; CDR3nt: TGTGCCAGCAGTCCCTCCCGGGGTGGTTACGAGCAGTACTTC
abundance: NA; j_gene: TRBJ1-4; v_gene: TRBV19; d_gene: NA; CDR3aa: CASRPLGETNEKLFF; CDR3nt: TGTGCCAGTAGACCCCTCGGGGAAACTAATGAAAAACTGTTTTTT
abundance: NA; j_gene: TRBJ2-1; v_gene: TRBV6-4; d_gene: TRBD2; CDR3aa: CASSDSSGSYNEQFF; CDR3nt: TGTGCCAGCAGTGACTCTAGCGGGAGTTACAATGAGCAGTTCTTC
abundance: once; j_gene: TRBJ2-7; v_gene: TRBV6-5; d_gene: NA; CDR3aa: CASSPALARPYEQYF; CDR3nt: TGTGCCAGCAGCCCCGCTCTGGCACGACCCTACGAGCAGTACTTC
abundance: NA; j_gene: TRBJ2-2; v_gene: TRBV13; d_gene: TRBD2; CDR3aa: CASSTEAGSNTGELFF; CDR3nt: TGTGCCAGCAGCACAGAAGCGGGGTCGAACACCGGGGAGCTGTTTTTT
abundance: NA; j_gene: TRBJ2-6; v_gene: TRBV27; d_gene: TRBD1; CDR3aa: CASSLSLTGGKGLTGANVLTF; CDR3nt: TGTGCCAGCAGTTTATCGCTTACAGGGGGGAAAGGTCTGACTGGGGCCAACGTCCTGACTTTC
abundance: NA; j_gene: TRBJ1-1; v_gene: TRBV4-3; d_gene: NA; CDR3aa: CASSQDLQGPEAFF; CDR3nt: TGCGCCAGCAGCCAAGATTTGCAGGGGCCTGAAGCTTTCTTT
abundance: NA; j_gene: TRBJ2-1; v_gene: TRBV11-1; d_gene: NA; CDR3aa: CASSLARNEQFF; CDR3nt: TGTGCCAGCAGCTTAGCACGCAATGAGCAGTTCTTC
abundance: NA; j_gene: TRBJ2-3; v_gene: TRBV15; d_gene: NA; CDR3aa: CATSLFGIGTDTQYF; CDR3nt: TGTGCCACCAGTCTATTCGGGATAGGTACAGATACGCAGTATTTT
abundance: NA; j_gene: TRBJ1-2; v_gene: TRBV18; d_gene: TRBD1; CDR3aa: CASSPPTGYGYTF; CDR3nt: TGTGCCAGCTCACCACCGACAGGGTATGGCTACACCTTC